This T cell receptor beta chain was obtained from a study of beta chain features in type 1 diabetes. Study background: The patients were much like the healthy donors in age, gender and cell yields. Examination of sorted cells across all samples involved roughly 100 million cells. Study-level findings and limits: Moderately but significantly shorter TCRB CDR3s were found in Type 1 diabetes patients in all four CD4+ subsets. Patients' naive, central memory and Treg TCRB repertoires seemed closer to one another than those of healthy donors.

Of the isolated RNA, all was reverse transcribed, and so the sequenced material was expressed TCRB transcripts. TCRdb's table, derived via immunoSEQ multiplex PCR, lists solely in-frame clones and lacks some. The sample lists 150,000 to 200,000 clones, roughly 59% occurring once. This CDR3 region has 13 residues. V lost 7 bases, J lost 3 bases, and 4 bases stayed unmatched. Germline CDR1 reads SQVTM; CDR2 reads ANQGSEA. With regard to this clone: Its antigen is currently unknown.

The V call is TRBV29-1, the J call TRBJ2-2; TRBD1 aligns across 8 bases. The TCR originated in a man aged 25 to 40 with type 1 diabetes. The sequencing sample was made of naive CD4+ T cells from blood. The CDR3 protein is CSGGQGHTGELFF. The DNA of the CDR3 is TGCAGCGGTGGACAGGGCCACACCGGGGAGCTGTTTTTT.